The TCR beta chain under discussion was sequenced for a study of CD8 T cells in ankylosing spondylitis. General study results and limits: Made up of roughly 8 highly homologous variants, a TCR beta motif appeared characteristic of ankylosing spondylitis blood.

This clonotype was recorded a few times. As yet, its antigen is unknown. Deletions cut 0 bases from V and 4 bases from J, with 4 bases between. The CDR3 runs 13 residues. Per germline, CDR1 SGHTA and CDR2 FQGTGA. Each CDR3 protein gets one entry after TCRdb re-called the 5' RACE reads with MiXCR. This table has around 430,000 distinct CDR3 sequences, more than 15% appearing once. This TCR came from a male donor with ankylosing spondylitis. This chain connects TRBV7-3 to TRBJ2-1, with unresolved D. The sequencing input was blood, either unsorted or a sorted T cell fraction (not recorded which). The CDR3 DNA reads TGTGCCAGCAGCTTAACTACTTACAATGAGCAGTTCTTC. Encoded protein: CASSLTTYNEQFF.